The sequence of this T cell receptor beta chain was determined in a study of blood T cell repertoires in COVID-19. Turning to the study itself: Samples came from the United States, Italy and Spain, spanning acute and convalescent COVID-19. In each case, the material was cDNA or gDNA derived from T cells, B-cell-depleted T cells, or PBMCs.

The V gene lost 4 bases and the J gene lost 2 bases, with 18 bases spanning the gap. This CDR3 contains 18 residues. Germline-derived CDR1 and CDR2 are SEHNR and FQNEAQ (reference sequence). As handled by the study authors: Cell counts per sample came from amplifying reference gene primers. Sequencing used immunoSEQ multiplex PCR; TCRdb keeps in-frame clones, though not all of them. The V and J calls and the clone size are those of that table, but D and trimming were determined from the DNA. The data contain a few hundred thousand clones, roughly four fifths of them singletons. In Seattle, patients joined the study during active infection and were tracked longitudinally.

The sequence was obtained from an elderly woman with COVID-19, enrolled during active disease. Specimen: peripheral blood. The chain recombines TRBV7-9 with TRBJ1-6; possible D gene TRBD1, 5 bases. CDR3: CASSSHSPTGPYNSPLHF. The CDR3 DNA is TGTGCCAGCAGCTCTCATTCCCCTACAGGCCCCTATAATTCACCCCTCCACTTT.